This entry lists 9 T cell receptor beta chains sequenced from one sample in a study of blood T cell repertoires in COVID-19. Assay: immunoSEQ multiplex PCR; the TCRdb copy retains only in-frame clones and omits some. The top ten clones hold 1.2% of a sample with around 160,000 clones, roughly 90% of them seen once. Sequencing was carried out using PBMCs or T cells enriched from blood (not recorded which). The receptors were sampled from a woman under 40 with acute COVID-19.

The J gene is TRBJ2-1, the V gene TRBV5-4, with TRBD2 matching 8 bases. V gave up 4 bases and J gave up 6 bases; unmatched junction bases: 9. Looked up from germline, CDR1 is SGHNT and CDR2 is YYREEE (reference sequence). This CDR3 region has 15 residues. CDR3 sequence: CASSPAGDLPNEQFF. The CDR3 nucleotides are TGTGCCAGCAGCCCAGCGGGAGACCTGCCCAATGAGCAGTTCTTC.

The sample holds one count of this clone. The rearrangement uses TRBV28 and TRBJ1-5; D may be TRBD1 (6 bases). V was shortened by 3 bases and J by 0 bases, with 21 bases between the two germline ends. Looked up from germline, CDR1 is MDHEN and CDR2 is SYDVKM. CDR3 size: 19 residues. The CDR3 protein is CASSLTPGGRVGSNQPQHF. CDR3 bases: TGTGCCAGCAGTTTGACCCCGGGGGGCAGGGTTGGTAGCAATCAGCCCCAGCATTTT.

The CDR3 bases are TGTGCCAGCAGCCCGACTTCCACAACTAATGAAAAACTGTTTTTT. Translated, it gives CASSPTSTTNEKLFF. V is TRBV7-9 and J is TRBJ1-4; D unresolved. The CDR3 length is 15 residues. V was trimmed by 5 bases and J by 0 bases, leaving 10 bases between them. Germline V lookup: CDR1 SEHNR, CDR2 FQNEAQ (reference sequence).

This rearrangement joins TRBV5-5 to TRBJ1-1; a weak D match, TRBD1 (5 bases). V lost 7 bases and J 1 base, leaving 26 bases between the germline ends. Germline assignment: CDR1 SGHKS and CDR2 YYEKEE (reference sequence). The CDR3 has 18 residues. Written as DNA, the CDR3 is TGTGCCAGCTGGCAATTAGTGGGGCAGGGCTCTAGGAACACTGAAGCTTTCTTT. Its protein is CASWQLVGQGSRNTEAFF.

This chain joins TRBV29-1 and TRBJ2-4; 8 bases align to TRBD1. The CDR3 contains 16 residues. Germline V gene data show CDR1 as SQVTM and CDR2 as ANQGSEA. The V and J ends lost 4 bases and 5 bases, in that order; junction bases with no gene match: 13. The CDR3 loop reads CSVVGSGEQGENIQYF. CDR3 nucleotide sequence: TGCAGCGTTGTAGGCTCAGGGGAACAGGGGGAAAACATTCAGTACTTC.

DNA for the CDR3: TGTGCCAGCAGCGTAGGACAGTTAGGAGGCACAGATACGCAGTATTTT. Translated, it gives CASSVGQLGGTDTQYF. The V and J genes are TRBV9 and TRBJ2-3; tentatively, D is TRBD1 (5 bases). The CDR3 consists of 16 residues. Trimming took 0 bases from V and 1 from J, leaving 12 bases between them. Germline CDR1 is SGDLS and CDR2 is YYNGEE.

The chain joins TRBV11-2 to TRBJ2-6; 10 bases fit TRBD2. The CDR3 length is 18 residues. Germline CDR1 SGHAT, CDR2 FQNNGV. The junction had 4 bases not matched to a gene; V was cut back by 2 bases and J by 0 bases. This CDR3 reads CASSLQLAGNSGANVLTF. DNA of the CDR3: TGTGCCAGCAGCTTACAACTAGCGGGAAACTCTGGGGCCAACGTCCTGACTTTC.

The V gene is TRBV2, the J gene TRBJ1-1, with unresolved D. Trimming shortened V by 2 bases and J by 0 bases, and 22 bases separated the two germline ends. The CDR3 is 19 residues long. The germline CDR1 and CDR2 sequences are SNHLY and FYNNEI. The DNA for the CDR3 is TGTGCCAGCAGTGAACGAAGGGAGGCAACTACGGGGTTGAACACTGAAGCTTTCTTT. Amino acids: CASSERREATTGLNTEAFF.

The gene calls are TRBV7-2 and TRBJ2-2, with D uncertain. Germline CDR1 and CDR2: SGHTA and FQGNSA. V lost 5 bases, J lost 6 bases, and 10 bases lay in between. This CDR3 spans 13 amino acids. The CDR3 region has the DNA TGTGCCAGCAGCCCAGACTGGGCCGGGGAGCTGTTTTTT. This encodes CASSPDWAGELFF.